This is a list of T cell receptor beta chains from one sample in a study of blood T cells in healthy people across ages. TCRdb re-called the 5' RACE reads through MiXCR, storing one row per CDR3 protein. Here the sample spans 800,000 or so distinct CDR3 sequences, around 68% being singletons. The specimen was blood. The receptor source for this set is a man younger than 40 in good health. CDR3s include the opening cysteine and the closing phenylalanine or tryptophan. A clone size is listed for some rows: how often the clone was seen (once, few, many), or a class if it is expanded.

TRBJ1-4 | TRBV10-3 | - | CAISRTGEDEKLFF
TRBJ2-5 | TRBV7-2 | - | CASSLLSGDWARRETQYF
TRBJ1-5 | TRBV4-2 | few | CASSQEPGQPQHF
- | TRBV29-1 | once | CSAQGAGYEQYF
TRBJ2-7 | TRBV20-1 | - | CSALSTSNEQYF
TRBJ1-6 | TRBV5-5 | - | CAGQRQGDSPLHF
TRBJ2-3 | TRBV6-1 | - | CASSENRPGTDTQYF
TRBJ1-5 | TRBV15 | - | CATSTRGYQPQHF
TRBJ2-5 | TRBV4-3 | - | CASSQLWGTKNRETQYF
TRBJ2-7 | TRBV4-3 | - | CASSQFRGASYEQYF
TRBJ2-1 | TRBV27 | - | CATCRGFPYNEQFF
TRBJ2-3 | TRBV29-1 | - | CSVDPTSGGRTDTQYF
TRBJ2-1 | TRBV6-1 | - | CASSPIPRRKHYNEQFF
TRBJ2-3 | TRBV12-3/TRBV12-4 | - | CASSIGEADTQYF
TRBJ2-1 | TRBV3-1 | - | CASSLQRSNEQFF
TRBJ2-3 | TRBV4-2 | many | CASSQVRGGATDTQYF
TRBJ1-5 | TRBV6-2/TRBV6-3 | - | CASSYSKGARNQPQHF
TRBJ2-7 | TRBV29-1 | - | CSVAGGSSYEQYF
TRBJ1-2 | TRBV10-3 | few | CAISVSHREDGYTF
TRBJ2-1 | TRBV20-1 | - | CSARGREFYNEQFF
TRBJ1-2 | TRBV28 | - | CASSPQENYGYTF
TRBJ1-5 | TRBV12-3/TRBV12-4 | - | CASSAAGARQPQHF
TRBJ2-1 | TRBV4-1 | - | CASSQKGLAGHNEQFF
TRBJ2-6 | TRBV27 | many | CASRTRYSGANVLTF
TRBJ2-4 | TRBV12-3/TRBV12-4 | few | CASRSGQGAGIQYF
TRBJ2-4 | TRBV4-2 | - | CASSQDILAGGLGEQYF
TRBJ2-3 | TRBV25-1 | - | CASSGYHYTQYF